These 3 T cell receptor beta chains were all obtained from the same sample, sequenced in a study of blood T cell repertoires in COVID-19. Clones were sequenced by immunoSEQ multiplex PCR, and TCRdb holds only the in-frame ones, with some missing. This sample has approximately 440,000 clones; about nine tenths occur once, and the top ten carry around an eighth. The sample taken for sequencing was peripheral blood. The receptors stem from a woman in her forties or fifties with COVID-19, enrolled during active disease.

The CDR3 DNA reads as TGTGCCAGTACACTGGGGGGGGGCCAAAATCAGCCCCAGCATTTT. Residues: CASTLGGGQNQPQHF. The rearrangement joins TRBV19 to TRBJ1-5; TRBD1 might be the D (6 bases). V lost 7 bases, J lost 4 bases, and 17 bases lay in between. This CDR3 is built from 15 residues. Germline V gives CDR1 LNHDA, CDR2 SQIVND (reference sequence).

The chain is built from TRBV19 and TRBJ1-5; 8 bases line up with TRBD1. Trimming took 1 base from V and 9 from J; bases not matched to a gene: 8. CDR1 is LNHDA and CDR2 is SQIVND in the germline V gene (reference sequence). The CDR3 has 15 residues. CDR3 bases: TGTGCCAGTAGTATAGTTCGGACAGGGCATCCGCCCCAGCATTTT. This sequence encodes CASSIVRTGHPPQHF.

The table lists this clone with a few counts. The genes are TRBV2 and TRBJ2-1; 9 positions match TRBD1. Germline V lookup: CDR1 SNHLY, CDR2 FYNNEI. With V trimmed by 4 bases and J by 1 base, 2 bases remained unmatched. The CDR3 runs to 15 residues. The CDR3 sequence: CASSGGQGSYNEQFF. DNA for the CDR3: TGTGCCAGCAGTGGAGGACAGGGGTCCTACAATGAGCAGTTCTTC. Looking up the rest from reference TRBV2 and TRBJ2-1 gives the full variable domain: EPEVTQTPSHQVTQMGQEVILRCVPISNHLYFYWYRQILGQKVEFLVSFYNNEISEKSEIFDDQFSVERPDGSNFTLKIRSTKLEDSAMYFCASSGGQGSYNEQFFGPGTRLTVL.